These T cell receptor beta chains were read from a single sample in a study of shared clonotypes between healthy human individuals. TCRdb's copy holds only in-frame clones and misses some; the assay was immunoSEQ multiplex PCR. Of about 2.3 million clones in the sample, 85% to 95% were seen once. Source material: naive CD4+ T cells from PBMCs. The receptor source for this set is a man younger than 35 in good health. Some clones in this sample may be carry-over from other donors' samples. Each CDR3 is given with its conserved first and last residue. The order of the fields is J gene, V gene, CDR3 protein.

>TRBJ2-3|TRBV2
CASSEALQRITQYF
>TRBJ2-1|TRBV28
CASTGQGALSYNEQFF
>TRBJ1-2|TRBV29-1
CSVAGLGRSYGYTF
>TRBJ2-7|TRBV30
CAWGLKKPGQGSYGQYF
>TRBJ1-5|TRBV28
CASSSPTQPQHF
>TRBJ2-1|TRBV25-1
CASSEWLAGSPDEQFF
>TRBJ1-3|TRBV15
CATIKGRSGNTIYF
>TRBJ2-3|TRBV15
CATSQNRSRETQYF
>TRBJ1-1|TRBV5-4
CASSSNGRGRNTEAFF
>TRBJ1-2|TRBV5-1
CASSLFTDVGGYTF
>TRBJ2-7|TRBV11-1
CASSSPRNYEQYF
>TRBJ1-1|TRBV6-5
CASSYAQWTEAFF
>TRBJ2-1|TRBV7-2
CASSPSDEQFF
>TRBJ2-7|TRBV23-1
CASSPTGDPHSYEQYF
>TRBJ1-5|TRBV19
CASSLPGHPQPQHF
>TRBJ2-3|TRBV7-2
CASSLGPGLGLDTQYF
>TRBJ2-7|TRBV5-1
CASSLGGAFTYEQYF
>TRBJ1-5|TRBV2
CASHPGEKNQPQHF
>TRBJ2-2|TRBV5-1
CATGRTGSNTGELFF
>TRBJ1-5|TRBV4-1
CASSRATHYSNQPQHF
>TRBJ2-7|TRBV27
CASRRLGTGTYEQYF
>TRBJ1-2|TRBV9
CASSVGGLAYGYTF
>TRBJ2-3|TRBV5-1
CASSFQGYTDTQYF
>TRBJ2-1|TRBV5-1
CASSLGLAGGVYNEQFF
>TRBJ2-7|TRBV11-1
CASSSPTSGYEQYF
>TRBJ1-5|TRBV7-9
CASRRGLLGDSNQPQHF
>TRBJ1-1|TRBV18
CASSPGPGEAFF
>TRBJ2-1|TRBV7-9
CASSFKGQAIYNEQFF
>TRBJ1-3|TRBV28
CASSTGGTGTGNTIYF
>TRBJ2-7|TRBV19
CASSPAGQGAYEQYF
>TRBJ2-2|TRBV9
CASSPRTGPSGELFF